Only a few counts were recorded for the clone carrying this TCR beta chain. This sample was taken from a study of Graves' ophthalmopathy and Graves' hyperthyroidism. The CDR3 totals 15 residues. Germline values: CDR1 SEHNR, CDR2 FQNEAQ (reference sequence). V was shortened by 3 bases and J by 4 bases, with 12 bases between the two germline ends. Transcripts of RNA were the source for amplifying TCR beta CDR3 regions. HTBI-primed first-round RT-PCR preceded second-round multiplex PCR. From the multiplex PCR reads, TCRdb called clonotypes with MiXCR, one entry per CDR3 protein. This sample has 620,000 or so distinct CDR3 sequences, with about 20% found just once.

The sample comprised peripheral blood. The receptor was derived from a woman under 30 with stable Graves' hyperthyroidism. Some clones in this sample may be carry-over from other donors' samples. The chain joins TRBV7-9 to TRBJ2-2; a possible D gene is TRBD2 (5 bases). The CDR3 DNA follows: TGTGCCAGCAGCTTGCAGGAGGCGGGCACCGGGGAGCTGTTTTTT. Its protein product is CASSLQEAGTGELFF.